Each of the 23 T cell receptor beta chains below was sequenced from the same sample in a study of prognosis after radiotherapy for stage I lung cancer. CDR3 of TCR beta was amplified from genomic DNA via a two-round multiplex PCR. Amplification in first-round PCR relied on primers specific to each TRBV and TRBJ gene. Using its own MiXCR run on the multiplex PCR reads, TCRdb lists one record per CDR3 protein. This table has tens of thousands of distinct CDR3 sequences, around two fifths appearing once. The sample consisted of PBMCs, taken before or after stereotactic body radiation therapy (not recorded which). The receptors originated from a donor aged 50 or older with non-small cell lung cancer.

The table lists this clonotype with many counts. The rearrangement uses TRBV5-5 and TRBJ2-7, with 9 bases matching TRBD1. Germline V CDR1 and CDR2: SGHKS, YYEKEE (reference sequence). J lost 3 bases, V lost 0 bases, and 4 bases had no gene match. The CDR3 consists of 15 residues. CDR3 nucleotide sequence: TGTGCCAGCAGCTTGGGAGGGACAGGGATCTACGAGCAGTACTTC. This sequence encodes CASSLGGTGIYEQYF. Full variable domain (remainder filled in from reference TRBV5-5 and TRBJ2-7): DAGVTQSPTHLIKTRGQQVTLRCSPISGHKSVSWYQQVLGQGPQFIFQYYEKEERGRGNFPDRFSARQFPNYSSELNVNALLLGDSALYLCASSLGGTGIYEQYFGPGTRLTVT.

The chain links TRBV6-2 or TRBV6-3 to TRBJ2-2; TRBD2 matches at 10 bases. The V and J ends lost 7 bases and 0 bases, in that order; junction bases with no gene match: 11. The CDR3 spans 18 residues. The germline gives CDR1 MNHEY, CDR2 SVGEGT. In DNA, the CDR3 is TGTGCCAGCACCTATTGGATAGCGGGGGGAACGAACACCGGGGAGCTGTTTTTT. Encoded protein: CASTYWIAGGTNTGELFF.

By sample share, this clonotype is medium-sized. V and J are TRBV6-1 and TRBJ1-2, with TRBD1 as a possible D gene (6 bases). Germline V gives CDR1 MNHNS, CDR2 SASEGT. The ends were cut back, 6 bases at V and 8 bases at J, with 19 bases in the middle. There are 14 residues in the CDR3. The CDR3 DNA sequence: TGTGCCAGCAGGGGGGGGAACAGGGTCATAGGCTACACCTTC. Its translation is CASRGGNRVIGYTF.

This clonotype was found many times. Germline and junction disagree at one end, which may indicate a read error. The rearrangement uses TRBV9 and TRBJ2-2, with D possibly being TRBD2 (5 bases). The CDR3 consists of 16 residues. The germline V gene has CDR1 SGDLS and CDR2 YYNGEE. CDR3 region: CASSPQSGPSTGELVF. CDR3 bases: TGTGCCAGCAGCCCACAGAGCGGCCCCTCCACCGGGGAGCTGGTTTTT.

At least ten counts were recorded for this clonotype. The CDR3 protein is CASSPDTPNTGELFF. The CDR3 coding sequence is TGTGCCAGCAGCCCGGACACTCCAAACACCGGGGAGCTGTTTTTT. The V gene is TRBV7-9, the J gene TRBJ2-2; TRBD1 is a possible D gene (5 bases). Per the germline V gene, CDR1 is SEHNR and CDR2 is FQNEAQ (reference sequence). The CDR3 is 15 residues long. V shed 5 bases and J shed 2 bases, with 12 bases lying between them.

Worth noting for this clonotype: The junction shows a germline mismatch at one end, possibly a read error. The rearrangement links TRBV28 to TRBJ2-1; TRBD1 or TRBD2 may be the D gene (5 bases each). The V gene's germline CDR1 is MDHEN and CDR2 SYDVKM. The CDR3 has 15 amino acids. The CDR3 is CDSSSEGEGSNEQLF. As DNA, the CDR3 is TGTGACAGCAGTTCGGAAGGAGAGGGGTCGAATGAGCAGTTATTC.

This clonotype was recorded at least ten times. This sequence joins TRBV7-3 and TRBJ2-7; 9 bases map to TRBD2. J was trimmed by 5 bases and V by 6 bases; bases with no gene match: 5. The CDR3 extends over 13 amino acids. The germline CDR1 and CDR2 sequences are SGHTA and FQGTGA. The CDR3 DNA reads TGTGCCAGCAGTCAAGTAGCGGGAGACGAGCAGTACTTC. Protein: CASSQVAGDEQYF.

Concerning this clonotype: One end of the junction is discordant with germline, which a read error may explain. The chain uses TRBV28 and TRBJ2-7, with D unclear. Per the germline V gene, CDR1 is MDHEN and CDR2 is SYDVKM. CDR3 length equals 13 residues. This CDR3 reads CAISRCGAYEQYF. The CDR3 nucleotides read TGTGCCATCAGTCGATGTGGCGCCTACGAGCAGTACTTC. The full variable domain, rest sourced from reference TRBV28 and TRBJ2-7, is DVKVTQSSRYLVKRTGEKVFLECVQDMDHENMFWYRQDPGLGLRLIYFSYDVKMKEKGDIPEGYSVSREKKERFSLILESASTNQTSMYLCAISRCGAYEQYFGPGTRLTVT.

At least ten counts were recorded for this clonotype. This chain joins TRBV3-1 and TRBJ2-4; D is undetermined. CDR3 length: 13 amino acids. V was pared by 1 base and J by 5 bases, with 6 bases between. Germline CDR1 is LGHDT and CDR2 is YNNKEL (reference sequence). CDR3 amino acids: CASSQGGENIQYF. CDR3 DNA sequence: TGTGCCAGCAGCCAAGGTGGTGAAAACATTCAGTACTTC.

By share of the sample, this clonotype is medium-sized. The chain links TRBV5-1 to TRBJ1-2; D may be TRBD1 (6 bases). V was clipped by 0 bases and J by 7 bases, with 10 bases between them. Germline CDR1 and CDR2: SGHRS and YFSETQ. This CDR3 spans 13 amino acids. As DNA, the CDR3 is TGCGCCAGCAGCTTGGAAGGGGGTCGTGGCTACACCTTC. Amino acid sequence: CASSLEGGRGYTF.

Many counts were recorded for this clonotype. The chain links TRBV12-3 or TRBV12-4 to TRBJ2-5; TRBD2 matches 10 bases. CDR3 size: 16 residues. The junction had 9 bases not matched to a gene; V was cut back by 4 bases and J by 4 bases. The CDR3 spells CASSSPSGGFVETQYF. The CDR3 DNA is TGTGCCAGCAGTTCCCCTAGCGGGGGATTTGTAGAGACCCAGTACTTC.

Comments on this clonotype: A much bigger clone sits one base away, suggesting this may be a read error. The chain has TRBV4-3 and TRBJ2-6, with a possible D match to TRBD1 (6 bases). The CDR3 is 19 residues long. Germline lookup yields CDR1 LGHNA and CDR2 YSLEER. The CDR3 DNA reads as TGCGCCAGCAGCCAAGGGGGTATGGTGGGGGCGGGTGGGTCCAACGTCCTGACTTTC. Its translation: CASSQGGMVGAGGSNVLTF.

A remark on this clonotype: A junction boundary mismatches the germline segment, possibly from a read error. The rearrangement links TRBV27 to TRBJ2-2; weak D call: TRBD1 (6 bases). Germline loops: CDR1 MNHEY, CDR2 SMNVEV (reference sequence). This CDR3 is built from 15 residues. Here the CDR3 reads CASSQGTQTLGELFF. The CDR3 DNA sequence: TGTGCCAGCAGCCAGGGGACGCAAACGTTGGGGGAGCTGTTTTTC.

This clonotype was recorded many times. The chain has TRBV28 and TRBJ1-3, with D unclear. CDR1 is MDHEN, CDR2 SYDVKM, per germline. Trimming shortened V by 2 bases and J by 8 bases, and 10 bases separated the two germline ends. The CDR3 totals 13 residues. Here the CDR3 reads CASSLQASDTIYF. The DNA for the CDR3 is TGTGCCAGCAGTTTACAGGCCTCAGACACCATATATTTT.

Many counts were recorded for this clonotype. The chain has TRBV5-6 and TRBJ2-7; the D gene is possibly TRBD2 (5 bases). This CDR3 region has 17 residues. The germline V and J ends were trimmed by 2 bases and 3 bases, with 21 bases remaining between them. CDR1 and CDR2 from the germline V gene are SGHDT and YYEEEE. The DNA for the CDR3 is TGTGCCAGCAGCTTATTCTCTAGACGACTCCGGGACTACGAGCAGTACTTC. Its translation: CASSLFSRRLRDYEQYF.

The genes are TRBV6-5 and TRBJ2-2, with D perhaps TRBD2 (6 bases). V was pared by 4 bases and J by 3 bases, with 15 bases between. Germline V CDR1 and CDR2: MNHEY, SVGAGI. This CDR3 contains 16 residues. CDR3 residues: CASSSRGGDYTGELFF. For the CDR3, the DNA is TGTGCCAGCAGTTCCCGCGGAGGGGACTACACCGGGGAGCTGTTTTTT.

This clonotype was counted many times. This chain uses TRBV6-1 with TRBJ1-1; D remains ambiguous. The V gene lost 6 bases and the J gene lost 2 bases, with 16 bases spanning the gap. The germline gives CDR1 MNHNS, CDR2 SASEGT. This CDR3 spans 15 amino acids. CDR3 in DNA: TGTGCCAGCAGGAGAATCAGGCTATCCAACACTGAAGCTTTCTTT. This gives the protein CASRRIRLSNTEAFF.

This chain joins TRBV5-5 and TRBJ2-5, with TRBD2 matching over 11 bases. The J segment lost 7 bases and the V segment lost 3 bases, leaving 11 bases of the junction unmatched. The germline V gene encodes CDR1 SGHKS and CDR2 YYEKEE (reference sequence). This CDR3 has 16 residues. The CDR3 loop reads CASSSWAGTSGGTQYF. CDR3 coding DNA: TGTGCCAGCAGCTCTTGGGCGGGGACTAGCGGTGGGACCCAGTACTTC.

As regards this clonotype: The CDR3 does not end in the conserved phenylalanine or tryptophan, so this is likely a read error. The chain is built from TRBV12-3 or TRBV12-4 and TRBJ1-2; tentative D call: TRBD1 (5 bases). The CDR3 spans 13 residues. The CDR3 region has the DNA TGTTCCAGCAGTTTTTCCGACAGCGGGAGCTACACCATC. Residues: CSSSFSDSGSYTI.

By share, this clonotype counts as medium-sized (0.01 to 0.1%). V and J are TRBV6-1 and TRBJ1-2; perhaps TRBD1 as D (5 bases). Germline V lookup: CDR1 MNHNS, CDR2 SASEGT. The CDR3 runs to 12 residues. With 6 bases removed from V and 5 bases from J, the gap between germline ends came to 10 bases. The CDR3, as DNA: TGTGCCAGCAGGGACAATTTTTATGGCTACACCTTC. It is translated as CASRDNFYGYTF.

On this clonotype: A far larger clone is only one base removed, so a read error is likely. V gene TRBV6-9 combines with J gene TRBJ2-7, with D unclear. The CDR3 totals 12 residues. With 3 bases removed from V and 4 bases from J, the gap between germline ends came to 7 bases. Germline V gene lookup returns CDR1 MNHGY and CDR2 SVAAGI. For the CDR3, the DNA is TGTGCCAGCAGTTACCACCTTTACGAGCAGTACTTC. Its protein is CASSYHLYEQYF.

This clonotype was found many times. The CDR3 loop is CASSVDRGAVEETQYF. DNA for the CDR3: TGTGCCAGCAGCGTAGATCGGGGGGCGGTCGAAGAGACCCAGTACTTC. The chain carries TRBV9 and TRBJ2-5; D is possibly TRBD2 (7 bases). In germline, CDR1 is SGDLS, CDR2 YYNGEE. This CDR3 is built from 16 residues. Trimming took off 0 bases at V and 3 bases at J, with 15 bases between the two ends.

Turning to this clonotype: Only one base separates this from a far larger clonotype, so it likely reflects a read error. CDR3 protein: CASSRTGLHPQHF. The CDR3 coding sequence is TGTGCCAGCAGCCGGACAGGGCTTCACCCCCAGCATTTT. The rearrangement links TRBV2 to TRBJ1-5; 8 nucleotides line up with TRBD1. The trim removed 6 bases at V and 10 bases at J, leaving 8 bases unmatched. Germline V gives CDR1 SNHLY, CDR2 FYNNEI. There are 13 residues in the CDR3.